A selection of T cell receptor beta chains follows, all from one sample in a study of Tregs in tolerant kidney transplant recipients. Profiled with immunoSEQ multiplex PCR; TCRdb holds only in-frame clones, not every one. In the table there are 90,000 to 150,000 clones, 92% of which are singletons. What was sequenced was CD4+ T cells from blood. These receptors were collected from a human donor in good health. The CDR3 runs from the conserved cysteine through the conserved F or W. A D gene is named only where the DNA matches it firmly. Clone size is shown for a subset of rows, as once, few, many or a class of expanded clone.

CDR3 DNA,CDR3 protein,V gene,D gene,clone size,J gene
TGTGCCAGCAGCTTAGCGGCTAGCGGCTACAATGAGCAGTTCTTC,CASSLAASGYNEQFF,TRBV7-2,TRBD2,.,TRBJ2-1
TGCGCCAGCAGCTACAACAGGGAAGCCCAGTACTTC,CASSYNREAQYF,TRBV5-1,.,.,TRBJ2-5
TGTGCCAGCAGCCAAGCAGTTGGAAACACCATATATTTT,CASSQAVGNTIYF,TRBV7-3,.,.,TRBJ1-3
TGTGCCAGTAGTATAGGGACAAAAAACTATGGCTACACCTTC,CASSIGTKNYGYTF,TRBV19,.,.,TRBJ1-2
TGTGCCAGCAGCTCTCGCCGGGAGGCAGGGGTACTCGCCGGGCATTCACCCCTCCACTTT,CASSSRREAGVLAGHSPLHF,TRBV9,.,.,TRBJ1-6
TGTGCCAGCAATCCACAGGGGGCGACGGAGACCCAGTACTTC,CASNPQGATETQYF,TRBV2,TRBD1,.,TRBJ2-5
TGCAGCGTTCTAAGGGACAGAACGAACACTGAAGCTTTCTTT,CSVLRDRTNTEAFF,TRBV29-1,TRBD1,.,TRBJ1-1
TGCGCCAGCAGCTTGCTTGGGAGGGCCTACGAGCAGTACTTC,CASSLLGRAYEQYF,TRBV5-1,TRBD2,.,TRBJ2-7
TGTGCCGGAAGCGGGGGGGCCTTTGGAGATACGCAGTATTTT,CAGSGGAFGDTQYF,TRBV6-6,TRBD2,.,TRBJ2-3
TGCGCCAGCAGCTTTCTTTCTGGAGGAGCAGATACGCAGTATTTT,CASSFLSGGADTQYF,TRBV5-1,.,.,TRBJ2-3
TGTGCCAGCAGCCCCCCGGGTAGCGGGATGCACGAGCAGTACTTC,CASSPPGSGMHEQYF,TRBV9,TRBD2,.,TRBJ2-7
TGTGCCAGCAGTACCCTCCGACAGGGGGGCGGATACGAGCAGTACTTC,CASSTLRQGGGYEQYF,TRBV28,TRBD1,.,TRBJ2-7
TGTGCCTGGAGTGGTTGGGTTCCTAACTATGGCTACACCTTC,CAWSGWVPNYGYTF,TRBV30,.,.,TRBJ1-2
TGTGCCAGCAGCAGGACTAGCACGAACATTCAGTACTTC,CASSRTSTNIQYF,TRBV9,TRBD2,.,TRBJ2-4
TGTGCCAGCAGTGTAGGGCTACTAAACTATGGCTACACCTTC,CASSVGLLNYGYTF,TRBV2,.,.,TRBJ1-2
TGTGCCAGCTCACCACCGGGCGCTACCCCTTACAATGAGCAGTTCTTC,CASSPPGATPYNEQFF,TRBV18,.,once,TRBJ2-1
TGTGCCAGTAGTATCGCCGGGACAGGGAATATGAACACTGAAGCTTTCTTT,CASSIAGTGNMNTEAFF,TRBV19,TRBD1,.,TRBJ1-1